This TCR beta chain originates from a study of OX40 agonist ivuxolimab in advanced cancers. Measured with immunoSEQ multiplex PCR; TCRdb has only the in-frame clones, and not every one. The sample lists about 90,000 clones, approximately 90% occurring once. Germline loops: CDR1 SGHTA, CDR2 FQGNSA. V lost 1 base to trimming and J lost 7 bases, with 10 bases between them. The CDR3 is 13 residues long. The rearrangement joins TRBV7-2 to TRBJ1-2; D is unresolved. Sequenced material: CD4+ or CD8+ T cells sorted from blood, taken in a trial of the OX40 agonist ivuxolimab. The receptor comes from an adult with an advanced solid tumor such as melanoma, head and neck, liver or kidney cancer. In nucleotides, the CDR3 is TGTGCCAGCAGCTTAGGATTAGCGGCTGGCTACACCTTC. This encodes CASSLGLAAGYTF.